This TCR beta chain was recorded in a study of cytomegalovirus exposure and HLA in healthy donors. The V gene's germline CDR1 is LNHDA and CDR2 SQIVND (reference sequence). V was cut by 7 bases and J by 3 bases, with 12 bases left in between. The CDR3 contains 13 residues. Method: immunoSEQ multiplex PCR; TCRdb's copy keeps in-frame clones and lacks some. The sample lists around 150,000 clones, approximately 87% occurring once. Sample: PBMCs. The receptor's source is a woman aged 25 to 39 in good health and CMV-seronegative. The chain is built from TRBV19 and TRBJ1-2, with unresolved D. CDR3: CASTGVRYYGYTF. DNA for the CDR3: TGTGCCAGTACCGGGGTAAGGTACTATGGCTACACCTTC. Full variable domain (remainder filled in from reference TRBV19 and TRBJ1-2): DGGITQSPKYLFRKEGQNVTLSCEQNLNHDAMYWYRQDPGQGLRLIYYSQIVNDFQKGDIAEGYSVSREKKESFPLTVTSAQKNPTAFYLCASTGVRYYGYTFGSGTRLTVV.